The next 18 T cell receptor beta chains were all read from a single sample in a study of blood T cells in healthy people across ages. A J-beta primer mix and a sample-barcoded 5' primer were used in a second PCR of roughly 6 to 11 cycles. MiXCR, run by TCRdb on the 5' RACE reads, gives a single entry per CDR3 protein. The table has 700,000 to 950,000 distinct CDR3 sequences, 35% to 45% seen once. The sample comprised blood. The receptors shown here come from a woman aged 55-69 years in good health.

There are a few counts of this clonotype. The rearrangement uses TRBV6-1 and TRBJ2-3; 7 bases fit TRBD2. V was pared by 4 bases and J by 4 bases, with 11 bases of the junction left unmatched. Germline lookup yields CDR1 MNHNS and CDR2 SASEGT. The CDR3 is 16 residues long. CDR3 amino acids: CASSGGAGSYPDTQYF. For the CDR3, the DNA is TGTGCCAGCAGTGGGGGAGCGGGATCGTACCCAGATACGCAGTATTTT.

The J gene is TRBJ2-5, the V gene TRBV6-5; the D call may be TRBD1 or TRBD2 (6 bases each). The J call is doubtful: the DNA matches TRBJ2-7 better. The CDR3 sequence is 16 residues long. The germline CDR1 and CDR2 sequences are MNHEY and SVGAGI. The CDR3 bases are TGTGCCAGCAGATCTTCCGGGGGCCAGGGAGCCTACGAGCAGTACTTC. Translation gives CASRSSGGQGAYEQYF.

The chain recombines TRBV20-1 with TRBJ2-1; a possible D gene is TRBD2 (6 bases). Trimming pared 5 bases from V and 0 bases from J, leaving 14 bases between. Germline V gives CDR1 DFQATT, CDR2 SNEGSKA (reference sequence). The CDR3 length is 15 residues. The CDR3 bases are TGCAGTGCTCAGCCGGGACTTAGCTCCTACAATGAGCAGTTCTTC. The encoded protein is CSAQPGLSSYNEQFF.

This clonotype appeared many times. The gene calls are TRBV12-3 or TRBV12-4 and TRBJ1-6, with D hard to call. This CDR3 has 12 amino acids. The germline V and J ends were trimmed by 1 base and 10 bases, with 5 bases remaining between them. CDR3 sequence reads: CASSLGGSPLHF. As DNA, the CDR3 is TGTGCCAGCAGTTTAGGAGGGTCACCCCTCCACTTT.

This clonotype was found a few times. The rearrangement links TRBV12-3 or TRBV12-4 to TRBJ1-5; D may be TRBD1 (5 bases). The V gene lost 6 bases and the J gene lost 6 bases, with 9 bases spanning the gap. This CDR3 has 12 residues. The CDR3 DNA follows: TGTGCCAGCAGGCAGGGTGTTCAGCCCCAGCATTTT. It codes for CASRQGVQPQHF.

The CDR3 here is CASSLIERGSIYEQYF. CDR3 DNA: TGTGCCAGCAGCTTAATTGAGAGGGGGTCTATCTACGAGCAGTACTTC. The V and J genes are TRBV7-8 and TRBJ2-4; TRBD1 might be the D (6 bases). The J call may be wrong; the DNA end is better matched by TRBJ2-7. CDR1 and CDR2 from the germline V gene are SGHVS and FQNEAQ. This CDR3 contains 16 residues.

This clonotype was seen only a few times. The genes are TRBV7-3 and TRBJ2-1, with 15 bases identical to TRBD2. V shed 5 bases and J 9 bases; nucleotides not matched to a gene: 5. Germline CDR1 is SGHTA and CDR2 is FQGTGA. The CDR3 spans 15 residues. CDR3 nucleotides: TGTGCCAGCAGCCTGGGGACTAGCGGGGGGACTGAGCAGTTCTTC. Its protein product is CASSLGTSGGTEQFF. The variable domain in full, with the rest retrieved from reference TRBV7-3 and TRBJ2-1, is GAGVSQTPSNKVTEKGKYVELRCDPISGHTALYWYRQSLGQGPEFLIYFQGTGAADDSGLPNDRFFAVRPEGSVSTLKIQRTERGDSAVYLCASSLGTSGGTEQFFGPGTRLTVL.

In this sample, this clonotype turned up a few times. V usage is TRBV5-1 and J usage is TRBJ2-6; TRBD1 matches 9 bases. The CDR3 runs 18 residues. Germline V CDR1 and CDR2: SGHRS, YFSETQ. Losses at the gene ends were 0 bases for V and 1 base for J; bases not matched to a gene: 5. CDR3 nucleotide sequence: TGCGCCAGCAGCTTGGGGGACAGGGCCAGTTCTGGGGCCAACGTCCTGACTTTC. Encoded protein: CASSLGDRASSGANVLTF.

This clonotype was counted a single time. V is TRBV7-8 and J is TRBJ2-1; TRBD2 matches 11 bases. The CDR3 covers 15 residues. CDR1 is SGHVS, CDR2 FQNEAQ, per germline. After removal of 1 base from V and 10 bases from J, the junction contained 6 bases not matched to a gene. The CDR3, as DNA: TGTGCCAGCAGCTTAGTGGGACTAGCGGAAGGCGAGCAGTTCTTC. Encoded protein: CASSLVGLAEGEQFF.

This clonotype was counted between two and nine times. This chain links TRBV20-1 with TRBJ1-6, with 7 positions matching TRBD1. After removal of 0 bases from V and 5 bases from J, the junction contained 7 bases not matched to a gene. The CDR3 covers 16 residues. Germline lookup yields CDR1 DFQATT and CDR2 SNEGSKA (reference sequence). Here the CDR3 DNA reads TGCAGTGCTAGAGAGGGAAGGGGACAGAATAATTCACCCCTCCACTTT. Translation: CSAREGRGQNNSPLHF.

A few counts support this clonotype. The rearrangement joins TRBV6-6 to TRBJ2-5; 13 nucleotides agree with TRBD2. From germline, CDR1 is MNHNY and CDR2 SVGAGI (reference sequence). The length of the CDR3 is 15 residues. V shed 6 bases, J shed 11 bases, and the junction held 12 bases outside the gene matches. In DNA form, the CDR3 reads TGTGCCAGCAGACGGACTAGCGGGGGACCGGGGGAGCAGTACTTC. Translated: CASRRTSGGPGEQYF.

The chain links TRBV5-1 to TRBJ2-4, with D uncertain. The DNA end is a closer match to TRBJ2-7, so the J assignment may be wrong. The CDR3 totals 14 residues. Germline CDR1 SGHRS, CDR2 YFSETQ. This chain's CDR3 is CASSLVGSPDEQYF. The CDR3 DNA sequence: TGCGCCAGCAGCTTGGTAGGGTCCCCGGACGAGCAGTACTTC.

The chain combines TRBV25-1 with TRBJ2-7; D remains ambiguous. Germline CDR1 MGHDK, CDR2 SYGVNS. The CDR3 is made up of 12 amino acids. Trimming shortened V by 8 bases and J by 2 bases, and 10 bases separated the two germline ends. CDR3 nucleotide sequence: TGTGCCAGCTTCAGCAGAGCCTACGAGCAGTACTTC. Encoded protein: CASFSRAYEQYF.

The genes are TRBV20-1 and TRBJ2-2; TRBD2 matches 10 bases. The V gene's germline CDR1 is DFQATT and CDR2 SNEGSKA (reference sequence). V lost 4 bases, J lost 0 bases, and 5 bases stayed unmatched. The CDR3 covers 16 residues. CDR3 sequence reads: CSATLTSGANTGELFF. For the CDR3, the DNA is TGCAGTGCTACGCTCACTAGCGGGGCGAACACCGGGGAGCTGTTTTTT.

This clonotype was recorded a few times. The CDR3 DNA is TGTGCCAGCAGCTTAGTCGGCAGTATCTCCTACAATGAGCAGTTCTTC. Translated, it gives CASSLVGSISYNEQFF. The chain recombines TRBV11-2 with TRBJ2-1, with D unclear. The CDR3 is 16 residues long. Trimming pared 1 base from V and 0 bases from J, leaving 10 bases between. Germline-derived CDR1 and CDR2 are SGHAT and FQNNGV.

Ten or more counts support this clonotype. CDR3 in DNA: TGTGCCACGCGACTAAATGCCTGGAATGAGCAGTTCTTC. Its protein product is CATRLNAWNEQFF. The chain couples TRBV6-5 to TRBJ2-1, with a tentative D call TRBD2 (5 bases). Trimming removed 10 bases from V and 7 bases from J, with 17 bases in between. This CDR3 is 13 amino acids long. Germline CDR1 and CDR2: MNHEY and SVGAGI.

This chain links TRBV11-3 with TRBJ1-5, with D unresolved. Trimming pared 6 bases from V and 2 bases from J, leaving 17 bases between. This CDR3 comprises 16 residues. Germline CDR1 is SGHNT and CDR2 is YENEEA. CDR3: CASRYKRGGGNQPQHF. CDR3 DNA sequence: TGTGCCAGCAGATATAAACGGGGTGGAGGCAATCAGCCCCAGCATTTT.

This chain uses TRBV27 with TRBJ1-1, with 8 nucleotides matching TRBD1. This CDR3 is built from 15 residues. Germline assignment: CDR1 MNHEY and CDR2 SMNVEV (reference sequence). With V trimmed by 5 bases and J by 6 bases, 11 bases remained unmatched. As DNA, the CDR3 is TGTGCCAGCAGTCTTGGACAGGGCCCAATCGCTGAAGCTTTCTTT. The encoded protein is CASSLGQGPIAEAFF.